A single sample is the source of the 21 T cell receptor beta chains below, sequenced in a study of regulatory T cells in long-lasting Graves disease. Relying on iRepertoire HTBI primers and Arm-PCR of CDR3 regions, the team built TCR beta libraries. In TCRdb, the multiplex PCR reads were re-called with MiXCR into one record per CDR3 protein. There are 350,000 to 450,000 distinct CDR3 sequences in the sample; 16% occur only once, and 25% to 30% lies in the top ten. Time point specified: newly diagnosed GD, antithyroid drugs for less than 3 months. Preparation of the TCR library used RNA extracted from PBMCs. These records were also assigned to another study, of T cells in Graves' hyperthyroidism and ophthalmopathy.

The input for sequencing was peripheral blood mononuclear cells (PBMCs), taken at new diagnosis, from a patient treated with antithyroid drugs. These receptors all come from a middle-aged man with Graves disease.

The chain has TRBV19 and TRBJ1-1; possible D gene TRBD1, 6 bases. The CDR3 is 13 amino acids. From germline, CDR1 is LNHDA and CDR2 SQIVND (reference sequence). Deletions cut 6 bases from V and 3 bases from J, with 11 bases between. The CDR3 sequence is CASRDTGYTEAFF. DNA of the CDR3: TGTGCCAGTAGAGATACAGGGTACACTGAAGCTTTCTTT.

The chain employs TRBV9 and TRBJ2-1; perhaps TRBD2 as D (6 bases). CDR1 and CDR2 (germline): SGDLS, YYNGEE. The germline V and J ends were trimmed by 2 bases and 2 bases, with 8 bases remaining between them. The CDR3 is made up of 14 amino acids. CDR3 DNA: TGTGCCAGCAGCGTGCGGGGAACCTACAATGAGCAGTTCTTC. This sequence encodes CASSVRGTYNEQFF.

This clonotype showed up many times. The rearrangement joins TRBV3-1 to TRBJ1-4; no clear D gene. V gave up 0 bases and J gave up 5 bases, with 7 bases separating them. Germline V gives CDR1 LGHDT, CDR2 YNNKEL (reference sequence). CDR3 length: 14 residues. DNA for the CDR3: TGTGCCAGCAGCCAAGAGAGGTTGAATGAAAAACTGTTTTTT. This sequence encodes CASSQERLNEKLFF.

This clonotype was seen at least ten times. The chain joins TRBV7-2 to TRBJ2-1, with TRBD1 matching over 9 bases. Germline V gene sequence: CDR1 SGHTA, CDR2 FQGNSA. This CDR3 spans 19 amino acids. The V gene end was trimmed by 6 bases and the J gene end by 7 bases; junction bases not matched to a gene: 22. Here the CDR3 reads CASSQTGTGFRAETNEQFF. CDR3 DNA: TGTGCCAGCAGTCAAACCGGGACAGGGTTTAGGGCAGAGACGAATGAGCAGTTCTTC.

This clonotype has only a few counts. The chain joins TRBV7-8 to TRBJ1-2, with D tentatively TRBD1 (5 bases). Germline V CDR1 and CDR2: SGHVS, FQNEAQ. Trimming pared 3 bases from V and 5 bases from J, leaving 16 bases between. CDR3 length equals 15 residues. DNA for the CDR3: TGTGCCAGCAGCTTTGGTCCCACCGGGACGTATGGCTACACCTTC. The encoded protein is CASSFGPTGTYGYTF.

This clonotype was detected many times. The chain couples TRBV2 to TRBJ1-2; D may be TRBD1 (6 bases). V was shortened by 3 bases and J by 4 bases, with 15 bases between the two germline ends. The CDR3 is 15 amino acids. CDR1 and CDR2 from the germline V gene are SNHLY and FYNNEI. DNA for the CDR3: TGTGCCAGCAGTGATAAGGTACAGGGAGGCTATGGCTACACCTTC. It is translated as CASSDKVQGGYGYTF.

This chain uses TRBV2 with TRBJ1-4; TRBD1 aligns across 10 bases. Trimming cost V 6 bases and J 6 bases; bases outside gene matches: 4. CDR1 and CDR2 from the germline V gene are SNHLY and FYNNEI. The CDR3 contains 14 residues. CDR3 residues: CASRRTGGYEKLFF. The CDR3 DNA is TGTGCCAGCAGACGGACAGGGGGTTATGAAAAACTGTTTTTT.

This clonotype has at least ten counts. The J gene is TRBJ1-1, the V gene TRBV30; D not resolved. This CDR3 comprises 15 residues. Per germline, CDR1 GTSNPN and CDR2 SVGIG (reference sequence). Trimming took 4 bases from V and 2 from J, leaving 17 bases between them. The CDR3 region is CAWNGPASGNTEAFF. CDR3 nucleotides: TGTGCCTGGAACGGTCCGGCCAGCGGAAACACTGAAGCTTTCTTT.

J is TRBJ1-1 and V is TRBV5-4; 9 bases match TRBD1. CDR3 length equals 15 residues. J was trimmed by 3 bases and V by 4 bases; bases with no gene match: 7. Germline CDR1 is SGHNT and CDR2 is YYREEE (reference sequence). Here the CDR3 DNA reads TGTGCCAGCAGCGATTGGGACAGGGAGGACACTGAAGCTTTCTTT. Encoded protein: CASSDWDREDTEAFF.

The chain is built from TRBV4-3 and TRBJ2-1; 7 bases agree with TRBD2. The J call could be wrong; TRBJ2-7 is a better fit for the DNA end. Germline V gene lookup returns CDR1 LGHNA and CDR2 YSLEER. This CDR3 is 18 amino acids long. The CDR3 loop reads CASSQGWAGERSYNEQYF. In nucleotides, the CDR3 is TGCGCCAGCAGCCAAGGGTGGGCGGGAGAGAGGTCCTACAATGAGCAGTACTTC.

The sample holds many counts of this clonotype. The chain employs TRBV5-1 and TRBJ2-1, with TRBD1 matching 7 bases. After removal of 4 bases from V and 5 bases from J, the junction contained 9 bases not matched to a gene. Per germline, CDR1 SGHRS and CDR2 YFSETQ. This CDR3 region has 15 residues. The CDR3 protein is CASSPDRAVNNEQFF. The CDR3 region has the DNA TGCGCCAGCAGCCCAGACAGGGCGGTCAACAATGAGCAGTTCTTC.

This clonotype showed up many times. The DNA of the CDR3 is TGTGCCCACAATAAGGCAGAGTACAATGAGCAGTTCTTC. It encodes CAHNKAEYNEQFF. The rearrangement uses TRBV6-2 or TRBV6-3 and TRBJ2-1; D not certain. CDR3 size: 13 residues. CDR1 and CDR2 from the germline V gene are MNHEY and SVGEGT. Trimming left V 11 bases short and J 4 bases short, with 15 bases between.

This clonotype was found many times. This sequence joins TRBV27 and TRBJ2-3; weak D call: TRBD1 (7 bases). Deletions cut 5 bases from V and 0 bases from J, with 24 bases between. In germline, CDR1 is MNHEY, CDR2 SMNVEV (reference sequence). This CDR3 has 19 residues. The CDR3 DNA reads TGTGCCAGCAGTAGGCAGGGGGGCATGAGGTGGCTAAGCACAGATACGCAGTATTTT. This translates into CASSRQGGMRWLSTDTQYF.

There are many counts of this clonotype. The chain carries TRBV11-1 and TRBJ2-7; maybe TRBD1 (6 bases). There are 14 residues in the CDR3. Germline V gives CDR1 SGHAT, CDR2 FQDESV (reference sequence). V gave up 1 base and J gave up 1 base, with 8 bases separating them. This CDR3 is CASSLGDTSYEQYF. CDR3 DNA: TGTGCCAGCAGCTTAGGGGACACATCCTACGAGCAGTACTTC.

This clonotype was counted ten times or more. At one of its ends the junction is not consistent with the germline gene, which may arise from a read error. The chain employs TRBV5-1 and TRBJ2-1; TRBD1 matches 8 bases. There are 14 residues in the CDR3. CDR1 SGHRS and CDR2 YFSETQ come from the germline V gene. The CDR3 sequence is CASSSGQAYNEQFF. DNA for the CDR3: TGTGCCAGCAGTTCGGGACAGGCTTACAATGAGCAGTTCTTC.

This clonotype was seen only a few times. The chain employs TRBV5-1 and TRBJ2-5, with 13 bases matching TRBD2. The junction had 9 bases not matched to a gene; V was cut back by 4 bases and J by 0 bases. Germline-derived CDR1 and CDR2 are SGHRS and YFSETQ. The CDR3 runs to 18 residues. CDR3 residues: CASSGGTSGASYQETQYF. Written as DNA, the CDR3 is TGCGCCAGCAGCGGGGGGACTAGCGGGGCGTCGTACCAAGAGACCCAGTACTTC.

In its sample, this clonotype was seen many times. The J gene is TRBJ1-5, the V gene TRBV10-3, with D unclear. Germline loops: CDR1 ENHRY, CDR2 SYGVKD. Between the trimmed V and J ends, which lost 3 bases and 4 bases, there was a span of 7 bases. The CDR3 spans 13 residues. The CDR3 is CAISDYRNQPQHF. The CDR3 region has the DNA TGTGCCATCAGTGATTACAGAAATCAGCCCCAGCATTTT.

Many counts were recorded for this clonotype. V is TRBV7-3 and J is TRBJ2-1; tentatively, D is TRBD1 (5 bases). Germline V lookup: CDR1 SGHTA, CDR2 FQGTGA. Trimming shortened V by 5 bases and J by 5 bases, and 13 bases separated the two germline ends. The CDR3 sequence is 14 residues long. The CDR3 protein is CASSPSRTNNEQFF. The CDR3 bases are TGTGCCAGCAGCCCATCCCGGACAAACAATGAGCAGTTCTTC.

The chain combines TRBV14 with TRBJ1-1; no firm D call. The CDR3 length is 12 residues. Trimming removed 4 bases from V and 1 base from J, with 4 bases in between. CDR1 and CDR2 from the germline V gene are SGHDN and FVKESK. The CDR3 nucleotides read TGTGCCAGCAGCCCATGGAACACTGAAGCTTTCTTT. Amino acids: CASSPWNTEAFF.

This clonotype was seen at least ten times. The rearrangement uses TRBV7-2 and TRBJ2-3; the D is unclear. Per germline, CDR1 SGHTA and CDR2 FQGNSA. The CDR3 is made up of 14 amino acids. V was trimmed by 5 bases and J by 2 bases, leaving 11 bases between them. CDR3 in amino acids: CASSPDTFTDTQYF. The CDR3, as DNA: TGTGCCAGCAGCCCTGACACTTTCACAGATACGCAGTATTTT.

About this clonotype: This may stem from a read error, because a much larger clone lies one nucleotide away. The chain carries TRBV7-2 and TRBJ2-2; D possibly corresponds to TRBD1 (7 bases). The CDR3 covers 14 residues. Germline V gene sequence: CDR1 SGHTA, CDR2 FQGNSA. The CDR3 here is CAGSWIRGAGELFF. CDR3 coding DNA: TGTGCCGGCAGCTGGATCAGGGGGGCCGGGGAGCTGTTTTTT.